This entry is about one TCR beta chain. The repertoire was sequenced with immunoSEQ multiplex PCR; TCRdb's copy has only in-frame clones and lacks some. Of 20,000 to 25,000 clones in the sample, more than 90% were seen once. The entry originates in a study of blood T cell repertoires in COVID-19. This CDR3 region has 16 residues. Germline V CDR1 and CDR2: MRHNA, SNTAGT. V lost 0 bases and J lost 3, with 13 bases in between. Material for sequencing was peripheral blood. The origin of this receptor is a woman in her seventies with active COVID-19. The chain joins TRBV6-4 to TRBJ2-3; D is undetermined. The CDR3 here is CASSDSPAAGTDTQYF. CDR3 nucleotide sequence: TGTGCCAGCAGTGACTCCCCGGCGGCTGGGACAGATACGCAGTATTTT.